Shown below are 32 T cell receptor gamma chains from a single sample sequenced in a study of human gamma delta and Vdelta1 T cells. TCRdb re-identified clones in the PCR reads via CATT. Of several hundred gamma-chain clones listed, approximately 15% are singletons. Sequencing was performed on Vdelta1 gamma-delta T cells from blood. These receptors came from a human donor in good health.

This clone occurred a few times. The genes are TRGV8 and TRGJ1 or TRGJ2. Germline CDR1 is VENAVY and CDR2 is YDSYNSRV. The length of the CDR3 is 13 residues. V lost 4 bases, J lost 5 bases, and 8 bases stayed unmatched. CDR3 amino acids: CATWDQGNYKKLF. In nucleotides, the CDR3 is TGTGCCACCTGGGACCAAGGGAATTATAAGAAACTCTTT.

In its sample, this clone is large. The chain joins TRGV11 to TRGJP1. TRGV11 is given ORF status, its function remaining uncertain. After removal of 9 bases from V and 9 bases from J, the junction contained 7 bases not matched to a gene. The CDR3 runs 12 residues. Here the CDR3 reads CACWPPSWFKIF. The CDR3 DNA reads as TGTGCCTGCTGGCCCCCTAGTTGGTTCAAGATATTT.

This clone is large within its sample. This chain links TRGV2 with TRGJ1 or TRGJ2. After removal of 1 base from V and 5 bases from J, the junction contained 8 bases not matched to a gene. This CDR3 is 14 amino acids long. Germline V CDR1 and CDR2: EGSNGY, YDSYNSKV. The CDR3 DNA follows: TGTGCCACCTGGGACGGTTTACGTGATTATAAGAAACTCTTT. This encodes CATWDGLRDYKKLF.

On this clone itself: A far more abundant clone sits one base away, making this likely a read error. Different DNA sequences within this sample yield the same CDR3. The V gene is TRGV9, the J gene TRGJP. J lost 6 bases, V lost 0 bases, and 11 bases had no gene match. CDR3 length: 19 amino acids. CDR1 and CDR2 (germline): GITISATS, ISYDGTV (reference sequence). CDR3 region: CALWEVLQLPELGKKIKVF. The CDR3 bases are TGTGCCTTGTGGGAGGTGCTCCAACTGCCAGAGTTGGGCAAAAAAATCAAGGTATTT.

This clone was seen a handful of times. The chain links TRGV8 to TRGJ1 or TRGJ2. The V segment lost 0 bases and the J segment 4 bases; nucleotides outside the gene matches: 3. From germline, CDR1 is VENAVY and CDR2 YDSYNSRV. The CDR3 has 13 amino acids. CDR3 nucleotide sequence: TGTGCCACCTGGGATAGGCCGTATTATAAGAAACTCTTT. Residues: CATWDRPYYKKLF.

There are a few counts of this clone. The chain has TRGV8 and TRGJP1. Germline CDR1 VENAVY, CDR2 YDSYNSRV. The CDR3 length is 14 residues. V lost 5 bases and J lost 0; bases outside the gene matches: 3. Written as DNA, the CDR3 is TGTGCCACCTGGGGATATACCACTGGTTGGTTCAAGATATTT. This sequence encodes CATWGYTTGWFKIF.

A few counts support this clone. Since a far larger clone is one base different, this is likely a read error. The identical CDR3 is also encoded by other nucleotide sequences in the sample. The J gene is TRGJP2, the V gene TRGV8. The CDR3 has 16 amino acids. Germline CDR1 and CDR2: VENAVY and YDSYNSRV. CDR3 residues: CATWITGRSSDWIKTF. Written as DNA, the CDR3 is TGTGCCACCTGGATTACCGGGCGTAGTAGTGATTGGATCAAGACGTTC.

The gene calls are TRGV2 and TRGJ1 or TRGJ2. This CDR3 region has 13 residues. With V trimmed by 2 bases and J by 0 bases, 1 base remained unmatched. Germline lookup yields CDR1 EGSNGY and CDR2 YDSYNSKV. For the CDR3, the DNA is TGTGCCACCTGGGACGCGAATTATTATAAGAAACTCTTT. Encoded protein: CATWDANYYKKLF.

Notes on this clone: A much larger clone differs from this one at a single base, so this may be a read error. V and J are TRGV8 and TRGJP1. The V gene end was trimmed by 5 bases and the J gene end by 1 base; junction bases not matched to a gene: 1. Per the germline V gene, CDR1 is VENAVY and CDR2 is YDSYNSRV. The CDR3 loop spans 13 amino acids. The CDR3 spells CATWGTTGWFKIF. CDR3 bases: TGTGCCACCTGGGGTACCACTGGTTGGTTCAAGATATTT.

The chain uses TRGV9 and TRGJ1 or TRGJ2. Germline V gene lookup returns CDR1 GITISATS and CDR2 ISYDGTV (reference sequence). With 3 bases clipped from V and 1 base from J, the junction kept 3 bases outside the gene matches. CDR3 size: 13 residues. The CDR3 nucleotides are TGTGCCTTGTGGGAGTTAAATTATTATAAGAAACTCTTT. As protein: CALWELNYYKKLF.

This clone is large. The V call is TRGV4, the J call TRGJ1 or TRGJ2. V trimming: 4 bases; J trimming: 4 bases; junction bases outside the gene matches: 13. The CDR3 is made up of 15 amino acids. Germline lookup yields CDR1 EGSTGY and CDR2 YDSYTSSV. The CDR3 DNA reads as TGTGCCACCTGGGACGGTCCCCTCGACTATTATAAGAAACTCTTT. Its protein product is CATWDGPLDYYKKLF.

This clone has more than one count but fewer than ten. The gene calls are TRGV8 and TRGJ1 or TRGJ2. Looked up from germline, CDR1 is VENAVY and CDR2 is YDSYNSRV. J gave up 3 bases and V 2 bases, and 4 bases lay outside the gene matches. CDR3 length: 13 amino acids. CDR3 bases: TGTGCCACCTGGGATATGAGTTATTATAAGAAACTCTTT. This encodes CATWDMSYYKKLF.

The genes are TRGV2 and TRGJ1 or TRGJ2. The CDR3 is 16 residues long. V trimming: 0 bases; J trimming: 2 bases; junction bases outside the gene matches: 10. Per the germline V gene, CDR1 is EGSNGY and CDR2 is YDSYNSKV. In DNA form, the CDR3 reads TGTGCCACCTGGGACGGGCAAAGCTCCGATTATTATAAGAAACTCTTT. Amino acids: CATWDGQSSDYYKKLF.

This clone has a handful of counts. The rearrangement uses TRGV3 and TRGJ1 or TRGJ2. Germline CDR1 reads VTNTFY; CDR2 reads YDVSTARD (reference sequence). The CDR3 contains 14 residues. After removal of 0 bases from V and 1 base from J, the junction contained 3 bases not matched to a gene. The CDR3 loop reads CATWDRLNYYKKLF. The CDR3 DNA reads TGTGCCACCTGGGACAGGCTTAATTATTATAAGAAACTCTTT.

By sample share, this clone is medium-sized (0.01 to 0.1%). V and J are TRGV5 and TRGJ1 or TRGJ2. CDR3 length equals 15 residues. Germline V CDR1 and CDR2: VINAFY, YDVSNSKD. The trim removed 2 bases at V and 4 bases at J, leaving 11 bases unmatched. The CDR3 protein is CATWDNPQGYYKKLF. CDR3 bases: TGTGCCACCTGGGACAACCCCCAGGGATATTATAAGAAACTCTTT.

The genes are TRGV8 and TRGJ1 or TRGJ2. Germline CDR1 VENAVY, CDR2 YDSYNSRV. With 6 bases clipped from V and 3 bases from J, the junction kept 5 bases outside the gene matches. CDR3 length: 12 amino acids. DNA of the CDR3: TGTGCCACCTGGTCCCTTTATTATAAGAAACTCTTT. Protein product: CATWSLYYKKLF.

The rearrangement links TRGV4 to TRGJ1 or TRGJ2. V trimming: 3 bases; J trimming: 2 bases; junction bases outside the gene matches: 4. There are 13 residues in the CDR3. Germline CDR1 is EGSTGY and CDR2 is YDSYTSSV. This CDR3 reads CATWDSHYYKKLF. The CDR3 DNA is TGTGCCACCTGGGATAGTCATTATTATAAGAAACTCTTT.

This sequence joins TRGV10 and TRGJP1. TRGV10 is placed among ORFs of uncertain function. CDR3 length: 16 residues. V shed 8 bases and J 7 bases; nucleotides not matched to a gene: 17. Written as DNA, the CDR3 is TGTGCTGCGTGGGACCTCACATGGAGGCTTGGTTGGTTCAAGATATTT. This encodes CAAWDLTWRLGWFKIF.

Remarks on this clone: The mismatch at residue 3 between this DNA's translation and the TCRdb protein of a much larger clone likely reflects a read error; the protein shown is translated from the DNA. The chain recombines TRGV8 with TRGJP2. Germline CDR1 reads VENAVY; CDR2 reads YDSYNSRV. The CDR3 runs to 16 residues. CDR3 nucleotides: TGTGCCTCCTGGATTACCGGGCGTAGTAGTGATTGGATCAAGACGTTT. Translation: CASWITGRSSDWIKTF.

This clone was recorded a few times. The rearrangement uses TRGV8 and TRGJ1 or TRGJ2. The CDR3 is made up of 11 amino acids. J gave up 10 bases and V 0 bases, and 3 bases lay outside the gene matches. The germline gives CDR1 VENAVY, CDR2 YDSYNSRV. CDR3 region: CATWDRRKKLF. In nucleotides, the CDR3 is TGTGCCACCTGGGATAGGCGGAAGAAACTCTTT.

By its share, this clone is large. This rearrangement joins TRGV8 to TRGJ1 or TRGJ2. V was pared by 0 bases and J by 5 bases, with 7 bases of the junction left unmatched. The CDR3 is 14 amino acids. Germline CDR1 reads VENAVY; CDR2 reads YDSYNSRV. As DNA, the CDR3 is TGTGCCACCTGGGATAGGAGATACAATTATAAGAAACTCTTT. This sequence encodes CATWDRRYNYKKLF.

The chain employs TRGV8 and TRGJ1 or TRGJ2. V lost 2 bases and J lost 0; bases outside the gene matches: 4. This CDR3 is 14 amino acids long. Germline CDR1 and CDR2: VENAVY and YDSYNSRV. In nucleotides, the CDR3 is TGTGCCACCTGGGATAAGGCGAATTATTATAAGAAACTCTTT. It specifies CATWDKANYYKKLF.

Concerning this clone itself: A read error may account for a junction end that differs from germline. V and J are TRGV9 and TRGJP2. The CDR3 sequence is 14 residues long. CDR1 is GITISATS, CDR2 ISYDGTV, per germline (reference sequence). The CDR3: CAFWGPSSDWIKTF. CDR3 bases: TGTGCCTTTTGGGGACCCAGTAGTGATTGGATCAAGACGTTT.

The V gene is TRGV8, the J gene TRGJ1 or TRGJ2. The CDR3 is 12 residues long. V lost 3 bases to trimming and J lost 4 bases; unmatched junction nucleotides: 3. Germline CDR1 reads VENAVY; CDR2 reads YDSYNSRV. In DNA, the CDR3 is TGTGCCACCTGGGATCGATATTATAAGAAACTCTTT. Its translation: CATWDRYYKKLF.

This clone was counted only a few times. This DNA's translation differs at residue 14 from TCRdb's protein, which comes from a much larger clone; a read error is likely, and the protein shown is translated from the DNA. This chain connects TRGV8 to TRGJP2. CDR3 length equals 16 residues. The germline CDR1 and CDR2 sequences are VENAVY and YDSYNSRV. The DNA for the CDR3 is TGTGCCACCTGGATTACCGGGCGTAGTAGTGATTGGATCGAGACGTTT. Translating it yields CATWITGRSSDWIETF.

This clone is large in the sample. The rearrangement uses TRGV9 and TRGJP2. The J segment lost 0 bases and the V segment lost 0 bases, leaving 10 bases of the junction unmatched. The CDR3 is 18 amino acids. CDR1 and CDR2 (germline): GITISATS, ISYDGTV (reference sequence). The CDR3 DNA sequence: TGTGCCTTGTGGGAGGTGCAGACATTAAATAGTAGTGATTGGATCAAGACGTTT. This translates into CALWEVQTLNSSDWIKTF.

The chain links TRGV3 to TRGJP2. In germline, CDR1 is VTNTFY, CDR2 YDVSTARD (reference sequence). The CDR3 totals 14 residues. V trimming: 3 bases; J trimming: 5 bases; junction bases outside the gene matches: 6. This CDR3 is CATWDVGSDWIKTF. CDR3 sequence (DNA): TGTGCCACCTGGGACGTCGGGAGTGATTGGATCAAGACGTTT.

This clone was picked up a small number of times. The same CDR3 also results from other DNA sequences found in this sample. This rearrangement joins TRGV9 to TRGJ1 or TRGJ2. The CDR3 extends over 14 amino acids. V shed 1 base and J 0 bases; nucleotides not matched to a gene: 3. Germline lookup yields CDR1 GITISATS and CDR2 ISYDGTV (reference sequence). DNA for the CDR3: TGTGCCTTGTGGGAGGTTCCGAATTATTATAAGAAACTCTTT. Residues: CALWEVPNYYKKLF.

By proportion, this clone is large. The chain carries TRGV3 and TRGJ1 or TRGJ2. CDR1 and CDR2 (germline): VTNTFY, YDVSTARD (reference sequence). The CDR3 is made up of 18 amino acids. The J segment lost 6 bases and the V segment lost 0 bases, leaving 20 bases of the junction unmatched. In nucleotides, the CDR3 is TGTGCCACCTGGGACAGGCCACCGGGGGGTAGGCACTCTTATAAGAAACTCTTT. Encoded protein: CATWDRPPGGRHSYKKLF.

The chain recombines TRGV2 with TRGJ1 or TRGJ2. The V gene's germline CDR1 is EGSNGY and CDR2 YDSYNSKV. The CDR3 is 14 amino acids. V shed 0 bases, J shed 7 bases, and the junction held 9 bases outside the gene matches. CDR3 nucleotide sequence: TGTGCCACCTGGGACGGGCTGAGGGGGTATAAGAAACTCTTT. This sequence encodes CATWDGLRGYKKLF.

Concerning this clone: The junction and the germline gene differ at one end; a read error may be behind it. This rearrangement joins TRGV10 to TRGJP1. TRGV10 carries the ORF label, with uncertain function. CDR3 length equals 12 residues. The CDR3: CASWILGWFKIF. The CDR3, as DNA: TGTGCTTCGTGGATCTTAGGTTGGTTCAAGATATTT.

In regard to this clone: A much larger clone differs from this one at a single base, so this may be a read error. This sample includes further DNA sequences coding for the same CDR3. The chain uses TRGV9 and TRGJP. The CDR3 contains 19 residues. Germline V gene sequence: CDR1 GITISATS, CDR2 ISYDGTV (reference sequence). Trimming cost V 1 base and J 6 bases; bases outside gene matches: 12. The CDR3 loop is CALWEVLQLPELGKKIKVF. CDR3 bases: TGTGCCTTGTGGGAGGTACTGCAACTGCCAGAGTTGGGCAAAAAAATCAAGGTATTT.